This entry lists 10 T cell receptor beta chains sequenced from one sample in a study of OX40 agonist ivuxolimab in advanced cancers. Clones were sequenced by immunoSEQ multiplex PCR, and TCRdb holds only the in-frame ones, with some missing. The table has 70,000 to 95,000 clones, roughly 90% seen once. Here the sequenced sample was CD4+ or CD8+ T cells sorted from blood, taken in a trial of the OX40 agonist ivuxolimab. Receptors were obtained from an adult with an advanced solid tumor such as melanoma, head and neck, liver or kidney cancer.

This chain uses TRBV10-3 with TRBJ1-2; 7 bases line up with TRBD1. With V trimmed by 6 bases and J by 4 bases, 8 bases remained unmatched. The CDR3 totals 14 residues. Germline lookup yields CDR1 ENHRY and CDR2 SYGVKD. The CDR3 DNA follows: TGTGCCATCAGCTCGACAGGGAGTAGCTATGGCTACACCTTC. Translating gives CAISSTGSSYGYTF.

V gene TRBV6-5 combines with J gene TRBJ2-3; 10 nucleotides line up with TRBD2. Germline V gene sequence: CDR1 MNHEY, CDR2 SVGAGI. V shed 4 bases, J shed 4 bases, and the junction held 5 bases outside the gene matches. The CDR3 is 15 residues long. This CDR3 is CASSLSGRAADTQYF. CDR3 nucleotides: TGTGCCAGCAGTTTAAGCGGGAGGGCCGCAGATACGCAGTATTTT.

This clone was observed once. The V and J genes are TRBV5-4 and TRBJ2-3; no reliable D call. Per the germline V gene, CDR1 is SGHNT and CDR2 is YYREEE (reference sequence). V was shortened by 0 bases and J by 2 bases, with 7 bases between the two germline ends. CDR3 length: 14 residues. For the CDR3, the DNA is TGTGCCAGCAGCTTGGCAGCAAACACAGATACGCAGTATTTT. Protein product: CASSLAANTDTQYF.

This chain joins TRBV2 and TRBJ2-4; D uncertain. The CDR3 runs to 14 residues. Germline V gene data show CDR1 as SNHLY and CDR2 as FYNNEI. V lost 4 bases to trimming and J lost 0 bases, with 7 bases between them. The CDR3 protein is CASSAGTAKNIQYF. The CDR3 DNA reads TGTGCCAGCAGTGCAGGAACAGCCAAAAACATTCAGTACTTC.

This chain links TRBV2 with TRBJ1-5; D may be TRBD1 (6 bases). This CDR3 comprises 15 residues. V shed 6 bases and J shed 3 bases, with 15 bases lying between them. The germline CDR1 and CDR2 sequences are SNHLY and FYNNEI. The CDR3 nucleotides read TGTGCCAGCAGGGGGGGCGGACAGATCAATCAGCCCCAGCATTTT. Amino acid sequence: CASRGGGQINQPQHF.

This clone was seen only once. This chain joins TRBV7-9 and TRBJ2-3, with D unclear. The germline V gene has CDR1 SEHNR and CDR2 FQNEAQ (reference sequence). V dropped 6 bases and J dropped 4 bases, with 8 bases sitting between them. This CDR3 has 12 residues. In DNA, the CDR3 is TGTGCCAGCAGTTTCTCCGCAGATACGCAGTATTTT. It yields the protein CASSFSADTQYF.

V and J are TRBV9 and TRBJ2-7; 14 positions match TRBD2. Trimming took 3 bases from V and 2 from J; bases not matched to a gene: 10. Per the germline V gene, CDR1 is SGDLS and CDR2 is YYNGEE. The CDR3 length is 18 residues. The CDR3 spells CASSGPGLAGAGPYEQYF. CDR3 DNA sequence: TGTGCCAGCAGCGGGCCGGGACTAGCGGGAGCAGGGCCCTACGAGCAGTACTTC.

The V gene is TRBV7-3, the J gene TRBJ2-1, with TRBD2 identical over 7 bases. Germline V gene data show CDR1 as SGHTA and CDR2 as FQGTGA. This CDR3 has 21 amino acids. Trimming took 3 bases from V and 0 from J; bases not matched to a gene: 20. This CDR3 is CASSFPGGPSSGPASYNEQFF. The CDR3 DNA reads TGTGCCAGCAGCTTCCCCGGAGGCCCCTCTAGCGGACCCGCCTCCTACAATGAGCAGTTCTTC.

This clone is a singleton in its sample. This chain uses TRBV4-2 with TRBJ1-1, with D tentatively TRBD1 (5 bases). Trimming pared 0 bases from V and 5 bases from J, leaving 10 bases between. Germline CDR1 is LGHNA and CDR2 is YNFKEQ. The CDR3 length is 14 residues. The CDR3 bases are TGTGCCAGCAGCCAAGATCAGGGTTTAACTGAAGCTTTCTTT. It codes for CASSQDQGLTEAFF.

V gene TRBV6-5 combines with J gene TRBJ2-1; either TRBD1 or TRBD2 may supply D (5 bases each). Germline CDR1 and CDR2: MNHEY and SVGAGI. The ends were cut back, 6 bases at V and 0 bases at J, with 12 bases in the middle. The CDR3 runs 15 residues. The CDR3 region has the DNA TGTGCCAGCAGACGGGACGAGAGCTCCTACAATGAGCAGTTCTTC. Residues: CASRRDESSYNEQFF.